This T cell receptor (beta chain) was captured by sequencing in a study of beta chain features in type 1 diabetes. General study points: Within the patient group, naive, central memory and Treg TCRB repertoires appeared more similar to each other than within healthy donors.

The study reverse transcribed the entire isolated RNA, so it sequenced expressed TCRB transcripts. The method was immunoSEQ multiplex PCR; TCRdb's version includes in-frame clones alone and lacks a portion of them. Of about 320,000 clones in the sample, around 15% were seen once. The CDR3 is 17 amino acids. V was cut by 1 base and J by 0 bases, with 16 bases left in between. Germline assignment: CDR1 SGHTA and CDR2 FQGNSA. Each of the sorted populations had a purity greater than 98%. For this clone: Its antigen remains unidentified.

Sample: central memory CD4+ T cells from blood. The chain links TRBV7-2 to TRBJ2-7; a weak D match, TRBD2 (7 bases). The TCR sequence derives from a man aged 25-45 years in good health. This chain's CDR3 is CASSLDTWGGGSYEQYF. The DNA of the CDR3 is TGTGCCAGCAGCTTAGATACTTGGGGAGGGGGCTCCTACGAGCAGTACTTC.